Listed here is a single T cell receptor (beta chain). The specificity of this receptor is unknown. Base qualities were left out, and no much larger clone turns up one base away. This specimen's treatment or condition label, interpreted: roughly 10-day PBMC culture with coronavirus spike peptide pools or control peptides (ViraFEST assay). The ViraFEST assay, used in the study, expanded antigen-specific T cells with peptide pools and then identified the expanded clonotypes through TCR sequencing. The convalescent patients' positive SARS-CoV-2 PCR tests fell between March and December 2020, which was before the Alpha, Beta and Delta variants emerged in the United States. Each well held 1.5 million to 2.5 million PBMCs cultured with approximately 10 ug/ml peptide pools in IMDM containing roughly 5% human AB serum and 10 IU/ml IL-2. On days 3 and 7, half of the culture medium was replaced with fresh IL-2-containing medium. Once the cells had been in culture for roughly 11 days, the EasySep CD4+ T cell isolation kit was used to isolate CD4+ T cells by negative selection. Ficoll-Paque Plus gradient centrifugation was used to isolate PBMCs from whole blood, and the isolated PBMCs were then either used fresh or cryopreserved at -140C. Each culture condition was generally run in triplicate wells.

Libraries were built with PCR. At the Johns Hopkins FTIC core, DNA from the cultured CD4+ T cells underwent TCR sequencing with the Oncomine TCR Beta short-read assay. Genomic DNA was extracted from the cultured CD4+ T cells with the QIAamp micro DNA kit. Oncomine TCR Beta libraries made from cultured CD4+ T cells were pooled using unique dual indexes and sequenced on an Illumina iSeq 100. In the authors' own workflow: Non-productive sequences were removed, and CDR3s that did not start with C, did not end with F or W, or were shorter than 7 amino acids were discarded. Antigen-specific clonotypes were identified using the MANAFEST web application through comparison of peptide-stimulated wells with reference and other culture wells. To be called positive, a clone needed an FDR below 0.05, an odds ratio above 5, and a productive frequency above 0.1% in at least two of three replicate wells. A clonotype was classed as cross-reactive if the clonotype showed significant expansion both in SARS-CoV-2 spike wells and in at least one common cold coronavirus spike condition. Similarity between CDR3 sequences was evaluated in R version 3.6.1 using Levenshtein distances (stringdist) and unrooted phylogenetic trees (ape). TCRdb trimmed public reads at Q25 via fastp, called clones via MiXCR and kept in-frame beta chains. Under each unique CDR3 protein, matching rows form one entry showing the most common genes and DNA. What appears here as the V and J calls and clone size reflects TCRdb's work, not the paper's. Present in this sample are 9,000 to 15,000 distinct CDR3 sequences, approximately 80% of which were seen just once. In total, the top ten clones hold 20% to 30% of the sample.

This specimen comes from a study of vaccination and CD4 T cells after COVID-19 (dated by TCRdb to between 2021 and 2023). Broadly, across the study: Convalescent patients had a positive SARS-CoV-2 result on nasal swab PCR, and of these patients, nine had mild disease and one had severe disease. The time from the second vaccine dose to post-vaccine blood sampling had a median of 72 days and ranged from roughly 13 to 241 days. In control cultures, a CEFX viral epitope pool was used as positive control, an HIV-1 Nef peptide pool was used as negative control, or no peptide was added. Culture stimuli were overlapping spike peptide pools from SARS-CoV-2 and from the common cold coronaviruses HCoV-NL63, HCoV-OC43 and HCoV-229E. In the convalescent cohort there were six males and four females, among whom were two Hispanic individuals, seven Caucasians, two Asians and one multiracial person. In ten to eleven COVID-19 convalescent patients and a handful of infection-naive healthy vaccine recipients, researchers compared the spike-specific CD4+ TCR repertoire from before mRNA vaccination with the repertoire from after. Two doses of either the Pfizer-BioNTech BNT162b2 vaccine (n=8) or the Moderna mRNA-1273 vaccine (n=2) were administered to participants. Post-COVID blood samples were collected from convalescent patients a median of around 100 days after diagnosis, with a range of roughly 35 to 161 days.

Overall results and qualifications from the work: Among convalescent patients, a median roughly 90% of the SARS-CoV-2-reactive clones seen after vaccination appeared only after vaccination, which suggests priming specific to the vaccine. Of the vaccine-specific clones in convalescent patients, 304 of 307, or nearly all, reacted only to SARS-CoV-2 spike and did not cross-react with common cold coronaviruses. Only a relatively small number of convalescent patients were included in the study, and early timepoints following natural infection were not analyzed. Although the median number of SARS-CoV-2-reactive clonotypes went up from roughly 22 after infection to some 38 after vaccination, the increase was not significant.

The CDR3, cysteine through phenylalanine, is 13 amino acids long. Kept here is only the CDR3 DNA, which spans 39 bases and is read in frame from base 1. Deletion took 0 bases off V and 7 bases off J, with a span of 7 bases between the germline ends. The germline V gene (reference sequence) yields GTSNPN for CDR1 and SVGIG for CDR2. The sequence was obtained from a human donor who had recovered from COVID-19. The chain employs TRBV30 and TRBJ1-6; TRBD1 might be the D gene, on 5 matching bases. The sample taken for sequencing was CD4+ T cells from blood, cultured in vitro. The DNA sequence reads TGTGCCTGGAGTGTTGGGGCAAATTCACCCCTCCACTTT. This codes for CAWSVGANSPLHF. Where the CDR3 stops, the reference TRBV30 and TRBJ1-6 genes take over; the full variable domain is SQTIHQWPATLVQPVGSPLSLECTVEGTSNPNLYWYRQAAGRGLQLLFYSVGIGQISSEVPQNLSASRPQDRQFILSSKKLLLSDSGFYLCAWSVGANSPLHFGNGTRLTVT.